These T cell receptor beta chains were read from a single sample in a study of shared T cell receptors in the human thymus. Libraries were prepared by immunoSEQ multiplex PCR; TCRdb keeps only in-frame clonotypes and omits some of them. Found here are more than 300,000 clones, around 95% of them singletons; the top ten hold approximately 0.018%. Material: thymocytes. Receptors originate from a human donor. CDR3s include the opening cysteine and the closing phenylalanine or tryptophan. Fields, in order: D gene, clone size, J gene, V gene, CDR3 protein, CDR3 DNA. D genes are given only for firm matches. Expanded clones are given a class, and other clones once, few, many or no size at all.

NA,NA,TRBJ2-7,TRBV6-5,CATRALYEQYF,TGTGCCACCCGGGCCCTCTACGAGCAGTACTTC
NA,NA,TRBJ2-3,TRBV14,CASSQDEQKGYFTDTQYF,TGTGCCAGCAGCCAAGACGAACAGAAAGGTTATTTCACAGATACGCAGTATTTT
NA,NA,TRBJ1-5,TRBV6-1,CASSDTGPYLGRTGNQPQHF,TGTGCCAGCAGTGATACGGGCCCATACTTAGGGAGGACGGGCAATCAGCCCCAGCATTTT
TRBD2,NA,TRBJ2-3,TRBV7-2,CASSERELTDTQYF,TGTGCCAGCAGCGAGCGGGAACTCACAGATACGCAGTATTTT
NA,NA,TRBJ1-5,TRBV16,CASSQLYSNQPQHF,TGTGCCAGCAGCCAACTCTATAGCAATCAGCCCCAGCATTTT
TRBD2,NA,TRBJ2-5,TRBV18,CASSPPLSGEYQETQYF,TGTGCCAGCTCACCACCGTTGAGCGGGGAGTACCAAGAGACCCAGTACTTC
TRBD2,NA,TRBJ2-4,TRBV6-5,CASTAAGTDKNIQYF,TGTGCCAGCACCGCAGCGGGAACGGACAAAAACATTCAGTACTTC
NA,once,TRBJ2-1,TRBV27,CASSLSIARPFNEQFF,TGTGCCAGCAGTTTATCGATCGCGAGGCCCTTCAATGAGCAGTTCTTC
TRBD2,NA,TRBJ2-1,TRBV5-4,CASSLVRTSGAYNEQFF,TGTGCCAGCAGCTTGGTCCGGACTAGCGGAGCCTACAATGAGCAGTTCTTC
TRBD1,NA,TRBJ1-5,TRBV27,CASSAGGKQPQHF,TGTGCCAGCAGTGCAGGGGGTAAGCAGCCCCAGCATTTT
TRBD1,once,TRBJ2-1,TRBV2,CASSSSRGRVYNEQFF,TGTGCCAGCAGTTCATCCAGGGGGCGGGTTTACAATGAGCAGTTCTTC
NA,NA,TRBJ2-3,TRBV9,CASSVSAPSTDTQYF,TGTGCCAGCAGCGTTAGCGCGCCTAGCACAGATACGCAGTATTTT
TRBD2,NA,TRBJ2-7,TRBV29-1,CSVEDGGRGSGEQYF,TGCAGCGTTGAAGATGGGGGGAGGGGTAGCGGCGAGCAGTACTTC
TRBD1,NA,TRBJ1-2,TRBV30,CAWSQITGTGVPNYGYTF,TGTGCCTGGAGTCAAATTACCGGGACAGGGGTCCCCAACTATGGCTACACCTTC
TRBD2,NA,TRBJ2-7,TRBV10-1,CASSDRASGYEQYF,TGCGCCAGCAGTGATCGGGCTAGCGGGTACGAGCAGTACTTC
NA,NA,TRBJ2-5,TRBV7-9,CASSPPEGGRETQYF,TGTGCCAGCAGCCCACCGGAGGGGGGGAGGGAGACCCAGTACTTC
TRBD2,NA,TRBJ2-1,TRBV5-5,CASSFSGVIYNEQFF,TGTGCCAGCAGCTTCAGCGGGGTTATCTACAATGAGCAGTTCTTC
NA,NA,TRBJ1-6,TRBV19,CASSMVIGSSYNSPLHF,TGTGCCAGTAGTATGGTTATCGGAAGCTCCTATAATTCACCCCTCCACTTT
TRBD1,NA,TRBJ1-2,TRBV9,CASSVAPGQLSYGYTF,TGTGCCAGCAGCGTAGCCCCGGGACAGTTAAGCTATGGCTACACCTTC
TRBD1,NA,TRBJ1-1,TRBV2,CASRCLVGTGGPEAFF,TGTGCCAGCCGGTGTCTTGTCGGGACAGGGGGGCCTGAAGCTTTCTTT
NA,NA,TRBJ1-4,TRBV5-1,CASSLRPINEKLFF,TGCGCCAGCAGCTTGCGGCCGATTAATGAAAAACTGTTTTTT
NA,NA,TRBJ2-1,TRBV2,CARRGSGNEQFF,TGTGCCAGGCGGGGTAGTGGAAATGAGCAGTTCTTC
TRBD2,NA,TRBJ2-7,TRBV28,CASSPQDGLAGVYEQYF,TGTGCCAGCAGTCCCCAGGATGGGCTAGCGGGCGTCTACGAGCAGTACTTC
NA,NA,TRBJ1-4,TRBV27,CASTLLPGRLNEKLFF,TGTGCCAGCACCCTATTACCGGGACGGCTTAATGAAAAACTGTTTTTT
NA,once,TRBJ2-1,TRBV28,CASSIDGFEQFF,TGTGCCAGCAGTATCGACGGGTTTGAGCAGTTCTTC
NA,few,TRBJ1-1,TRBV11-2,CASRPGRGLNTEAFF,TGTGCCAGCAGGCCAGGGCGGGGATTGAACACTGAAGCTTTCTTT
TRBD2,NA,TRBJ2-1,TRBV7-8,CASSLVEWLAGAGEQFF,TGTGCCAGCAGCTTAGTCGAGTGGCTAGCGGGAGCCGGTGAGCAGTTCTTC
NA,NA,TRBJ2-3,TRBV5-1,CASELGDGVADTQYF,TGCGCCAGCGAACTGGGGGATGGTGTGGCAGATACGCAGTATTTT
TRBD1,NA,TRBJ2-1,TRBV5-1,CASRGVGTVPYPVRNEQFF,TGCGCCAGCAGGGGGGTCGGGACAGTGCCGTATCCCGTACGCAATGAGCAGTTCTTC
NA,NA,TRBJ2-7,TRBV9,CASSPQSWGDEQYF,TGTGCCAGCAGCCCCCAAAGTTGGGGGGACGAGCAGTACTTC
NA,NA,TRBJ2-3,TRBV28,CASSGEARTDTQYF,TGTGCCAGCAGTGGGGAAGCCCGCACAGATACGCAGTATTTT
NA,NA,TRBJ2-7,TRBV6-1,CASTRDCGHPYEQYF,TGTGCCAGCACCCGCGACTGTGGGCATCCCTACGAGCAGTACTTC
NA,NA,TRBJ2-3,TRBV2,CASPTGRDTQYF,TGTGCCTCCCCTACGGGACGAGATACGCAGTATTTT
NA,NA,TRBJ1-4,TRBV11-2,CASSLHSIGTNEKLFF,TGTGCCAGCAGCTTACACTCGATAGGTACTAATGAAAAACTGTTTTTT
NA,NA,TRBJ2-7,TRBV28,CASSLIGLGEKPYEQYF,TGTGCCAGCAGTTTAATAGGGCTAGGGGAGAAGCCCTACGAGCAGTACTTC
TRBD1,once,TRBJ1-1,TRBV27,CASSFRPTGTGHTEAFF,TGTGCCAGCAGTTTTCGACCGACCGGGACAGGACACACTGAAGCTTTCTTT
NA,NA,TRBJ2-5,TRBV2,CASKGGEETQYF,TGTGCCAGCAAGGGGGGGGAAGAGACCCAGTACTTC
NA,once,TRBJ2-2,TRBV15,CATSIPGRRGTGELFF,TGTGCCACCAGCATACCGGGGCGGAGGGGCACCGGGGAGCTGTTTTTT
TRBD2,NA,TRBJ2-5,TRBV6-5,CASSYSPSGRLETQYF,TGTGCCAGCAGTTACTCGCCTAGCGGGAGATTGGAGACCCAGTACTTC
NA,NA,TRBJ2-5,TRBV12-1,CASSCRVLAVGETQYF,TGTGCCAGCAGCTGTAGAGTTTTGGCCGTGGGAGAGACCCAGTACTTC
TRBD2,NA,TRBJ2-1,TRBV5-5,CASSLRLAGGVAIYNEQFF,TGTGCCAGCAGCTTGCGCCTAGCGGGGGGCGTTGCTATCTACAATGAGCAGTTCTTC
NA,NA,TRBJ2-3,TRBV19,CASSIDISFFHTDTQYF,TGTGCCAGTAGTATAGATATATCTTTCTTCCACACAGATACGCAGTATTTT
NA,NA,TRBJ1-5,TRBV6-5,CASSYRAGRYNQPQHF,TGTGCCAGCAGTTACCGGGCAGGGAGATACAATCAGCCCCAGCATTTT
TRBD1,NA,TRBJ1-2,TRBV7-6,CASSPGQGANYGYTF,TGTGCCAGCAGCCCTGGACAGGGGGCGAACTATGGCTACACCTTC
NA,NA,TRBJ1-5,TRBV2,CASSEAVRRDHNQPQHF,TGTGCCAGCAGTGAAGCCGTTCGGAGAGACCACAATCAGCCCCAGCATTTT
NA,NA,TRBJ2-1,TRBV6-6,CASRPTGRGPKNEQFF,TGTGCCAGCAGACCCACGGGTCGCGGACCGAAAAATGAGCAGTTCTTC
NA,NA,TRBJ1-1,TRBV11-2,CASSDPGHTLNTEAFF,TGTGCCAGCAGTGATCCGGGACACACATTAAACACTGAAGCTTTCTTT
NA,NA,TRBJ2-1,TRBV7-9,CASSLEQGGFSYNEQFF,TGTGCCAGCAGCTTAGAGCAGGGGGGGTTTTCCTACAATGAGCAGTTCTTC
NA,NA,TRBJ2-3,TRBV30,CAWRDRERDTDTQYF,TGTGCCTGGAGAGACCGAGAACGGGACACAGATACGCAGTATTTT
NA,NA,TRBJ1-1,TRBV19,CASSFQSVVDTEAFF,TGTGCCAGTAGTTTTCAATCTGTCGTGGACACTGAAGCTTTCTTT
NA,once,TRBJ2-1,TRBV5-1,CASSPHQGGVNEQFF,TGCGCCAGCAGCCCGCACCAGGGGGGTGTCAATGAGCAGTTCTTC
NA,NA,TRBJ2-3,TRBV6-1,CASREDTQYF,TGTGCCAGCAGGGAAGATACGCAGTATTTT
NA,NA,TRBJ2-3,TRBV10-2,CASSGTGTSTDTQYF,TGCGCCAGCAGCGGGACTGGCACTAGCACAGATACGCAGTATTTT
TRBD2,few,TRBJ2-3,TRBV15,CATSGRSGRALDTQYF,TGTGCCACCAGCGGACGTAGCGGGAGGGCGTTAGATACGCAGTATTTT
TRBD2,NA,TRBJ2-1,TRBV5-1,CASSPRAGGPHNEQFF,TGCGCCAGCAGCCCACGAGCGGGAGGGCCCCACAATGAGCAGTTCTTC
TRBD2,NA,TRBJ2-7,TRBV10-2,CASSDPGTRPDEQYF,TGCGCCAGCAGTGATCCCGGGACTAGACCGGACGAGCAGTACTTC
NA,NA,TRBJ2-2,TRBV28,CASSRRDTGELFF,TGTGCCAGCAGCAGAAGGGACACCGGGGAGCTGTTTTTT
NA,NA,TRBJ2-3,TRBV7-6,CASSQPTSPDTQYF,TGTGCCAGCAGCCAACCTACTAGCCCGGATACGCAGTATTTT
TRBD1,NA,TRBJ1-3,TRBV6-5,CASRRDRGPGNTIYF,TGTGCCAGCAGGAGGGACAGGGGGCCTGGAAACACCATATATTTT
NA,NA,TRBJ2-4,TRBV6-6,CASNNPRDIQYF,TGTGCCAGCAACAACCCAAGGGACATTCAGTACTTC